What follows are 16 T cell receptor beta chains derived from one specimen sequenced in a study of T-cell memory formation after mild COVID-19. TCRdb re-called the 5' RACE reads with MiXCR, one entry per CDR3 protein. The sample contains roughly 550,000 distinct CDR3 sequences, roughly 20% of which appear only once. Material for sequencing was PBMCs or a T cell subset sorted from them (not recorded which). Source of these receptors: an adult woman who had mild COVID-19 (a few samples of this study predate the infection). Cell type and time point are not known.

The chain recombines TRBV6-4 with TRBJ2-6; D unclear. Deletions cut 3 bases from V and 4 bases from J, with 7 bases between. This CDR3 has 14 amino acids. Germline V CDR1 and CDR2: MRHNA, SNTAGT. The CDR3 region has the DNA TGTGCCAGCAGTGAGAGGAGCGGGGCCAACGTCCTGACTTTC. Residues: CASSERSGANVLTF.

The rearrangement uses TRBV6-2 or TRBV6-3 and TRBJ2-1; 9 nucleotides match TRBD2. Per germline, CDR1 MNHEY and CDR2 SVGEGT. This CDR3 is built from 18 residues. The V segment lost 1 base and the J segment 6 bases; nucleotides outside the gene matches: 13. CDR3 region: CASSYLRRAGLAPNEQFF. As DNA, the CDR3 is TGTGCCAGCAGTTACTTACGCAGGGCGGGACTAGCACCCAATGAGCAGTTCTTC.

V usage is TRBV6-6 and J usage is TRBJ2-1; the match to TRBD1 covers 10 bases. The V gene end was trimmed by 6 bases and the J gene end by 3 bases; junction bases not matched to a gene: 5. This CDR3 spans 15 amino acids. Germline V gives CDR1 MNHNY, CDR2 SVGAGI (reference sequence). The CDR3 region is CASSLRDRGYNEQFF. CDR3 nucleotides: TGTGCCAGCAGCCTCCGGGACAGGGGCTACAATGAGCAGTTCTTC.

The chain joins TRBV4-1 to TRBJ1-2; 7 bases agree with TRBD1. V trimming: 5 bases; J trimming: 5 bases; junction bases outside the gene matches: 11. The CDR3 length is 15 residues. Germline V gene data show CDR1 as MGHRA and CDR2 as YSYEKL. DNA for the CDR3: TGCGCCAGCAGCGCAGGCCGGGACAGCCGGTATGGCTACACCTTC. Translation gives CASSAGRDSRYGYTF.

This sequence joins TRBV7-9 and TRBJ2-5; TRBD1 is a possible D gene (5 bases). The CDR3 has 15 amino acids. CDR1 is SEHNR and CDR2 is FQNEAQ in the germline V gene (reference sequence). V shed 8 bases and J shed 1 base, with 17 bases lying between them. The CDR3 spells CASSWESGPQETQYF. The CDR3 region has the DNA TGTGCCAGCTCCTGGGAATCAGGGCCCCAAGAGACCCAGTACTTC.

The V call is TRBV12-3 or TRBV12-4, the J call TRBJ1-2; 8 bases agree with TRBD1. The CDR3 loop spans 13 amino acids. J gave up 8 bases and V 6 bases, and 8 bases lay outside the gene matches. As DNA, the CDR3 is TGTGCCAGCAGCCATGGACAGGGTGGAGGCTACACCTTC. It codes for CASSHGQGGGYTF.

This clonotype was picked up a small number of times. In nucleotides, the CDR3 is TGTGCCAGCAGTTCCACAGGGAAGAGAGGGTACGAGCAGTACTTC. It yields the protein CASSSTGKRGYEQYF. This chain links TRBV2 with TRBJ2-7; D perhaps matches TRBD1 (6 bases). Germline-derived CDR1 and CDR2 are SNHLY and FYNNEI. The CDR3 totals 15 residues. V lost 5 bases, J lost 4 bases, and 18 bases lay in between.

This clonotype was observed a few times. The chain couples TRBV10-3 to TRBJ1-1, with D possibly being TRBD1 (6 bases). CDR1 and CDR2 (germline): ENHRY, SYGVKD. The CDR3 totals 14 residues. Between the trimmed V and J ends, which lost 4 bases and 3 bases, there was a span of 12 bases. This chain's CDR3 is CAISGQGGDTEAFF. CDR3 nucleotides: TGTGCCATCAGTGGGCAAGGGGGGGACACTGAAGCTTTCTTT.

This clonotype appeared a few times. The chain recombines TRBV18 with TRBJ1-1; D gene unclear. The length of the CDR3 is 15 residues. V gave up 2 bases and J gave up 3 bases, with 13 bases separating them. Per germline, CDR1 KGHSH and CDR2 LQKENI. CDR3 sequence: CASSPRFLSDTEAFF. CDR3 coding DNA: TGTGCCAGCTCACCAAGATTCTTGTCGGACACTGAAGCTTTCTTT.

In this sample, this clonotype turned up a few times. The CDR3 DNA sequence: TGTGCCAGCAGCTTAGCCTCCGGCAGGGCGGTCCACGAGCAGTACTTC. Its translation is CASSLASGRAVHEQYF. The V gene is TRBV7-6, the J gene TRBJ2-7, with a weak D call TRBD1 (5 bases). Deletions cut 0 bases from V and 5 bases from J, with 17 bases between. CDR3 length equals 16 residues. CDR1 and CDR2 from the germline V gene are SGHVS and FNYEAQ.

V and J are TRBV30 and TRBJ1-4, with D unclear. This CDR3 spans 11 amino acids. Germline-derived CDR1 and CDR2 are GTSNPN and SVGIG (reference sequence). V shed 3 bases and J shed 15 bases, with 14 bases lying between them. CDR3 region: CAWSQRRRVFF. The CDR3 nucleotides read TGTGCCTGGAGCCAGCGACGAAGGGTGTTTTTT.

This clonotype was seen at least ten times. The chain uses TRBV29-1 and TRBJ2-3, with unresolved D. Germline V CDR1 and CDR2: SQVTM, ANQGSEA. This CDR3 contains 10 residues. V lost 5 bases and J 6 bases, leaving 6 bases between the germline ends. The CDR3 DNA reads TGCAGCGTTTCACAGGATACGCAGTATTTT. Encoded protein: CSVSQDTQYF.

The rearrangement uses TRBV6-1 and TRBJ2-3; the D is unclear. The CDR3 runs 14 residues. Trimming pared 1 base from V and 2 bases from J, leaving 7 bases between. Germline CDR1 is MNHNS and CDR2 is SASEGT. The CDR3 region is CASSEGVATDTQYF. In DNA form, the CDR3 reads TGTGCCAGCAGTGAAGGGGTAGCCACAGATACGCAGTATTTT.

This chain joins TRBV19 and TRBJ1-1; a possible D gene is TRBD1 (5 bases). The CDR3 contains 13 residues. V lost 10 bases and J lost 4, with 16 bases in between. Germline V gene sequence: CDR1 LNHDA, CDR2 SQIVND (reference sequence). The CDR3 DNA is TGTGCCACTACGGGACCTTCGGCCACTGAAGCTTTCTTT. It translates to CATTGPSATEAFF.

The V gene is TRBV10-2, the J gene TRBJ2-7; 9 nucleotides agree with TRBD2. This CDR3 has 16 residues. Germline assignment: CDR1 WSHSY and CDR2 SAAADI. Trimming took 3 bases from V and 4 from J; bases not matched to a gene: 10. CDR3 amino acids: CASSDHATSGRYEQYF. The DNA of the CDR3 is TGCGCCAGCAGTGACCACGCGACTAGCGGACGATACGAGCAGTACTTC.

V gene TRBV7-9 combines with J gene TRBJ2-5, with D perhaps TRBD1 (6 bases). Germline CDR1 is SEHNR and CDR2 is FQNEAQ (reference sequence). Trimming stripped 3 bases from V and 4 bases from J, with 12 bases between. There are 14 residues in the CDR3. Written as DNA, the CDR3 is TGTGCCAGCAGCTTTGATAGGGGGTCAGAGACCCAGTACTTC. Translation: CASSFDRGSETQYF.